Each of the 15 T cell receptor beta chains below was sequenced from the same sample in a study of blood T cell repertoires in COVID-19. Libraries were prepared by immunoSEQ multiplex PCR; TCRdb keeps only in-frame clonotypes and omits some of them. The sample yields under 350,000 clones, around nine tenths seen once. The source material was PBMCs or T cells enriched from blood (not recorded which). Receptors originate from a man between 60 and 70 years old who had recovered from COVID-19.

Turning to this clone: The sample carries other DNA sequences with the same CDR3. This chain links TRBV7-9 with TRBJ1-1, with a possible D match to TRBD1 (5 bases). V shed 3 bases and J shed 1 base, with 9 bases lying between them. This CDR3 has 14 amino acids. Germline assignment: CDR1 SEHNR and CDR2 FQNEAQ (reference sequence). The CDR3 region is CASSFQGPNTEAFF. CDR3 sequence (DNA): TGTGCCAGCAGCTTCCAGGGCCCGAACACTGAAGCTTTCTTT.

This rearrangement joins TRBV6-2 or TRBV6-3 to TRBJ1-1, with D possibly matching TRBD1 (5 bases). This CDR3 has 14 amino acids. The germline gives CDR1 MNHEY, CDR2 SVGEGT. V lost 4 bases and J 1 base, leaving 10 bases between the germline ends. The CDR3 here is CASSWAGKNTEAFF. The CDR3 region has the DNA TGTGCCAGCAGTTGGGCAGGGAAGAACACTGAAGCTTTCTTT.

The V call is TRBV24-1, the J call TRBJ1-1, with D perhaps TRBD1 (6 bases). V was clipped by 0 bases and J by 11 bases, with 12 bases between them. The CDR3 extends over 13 amino acids. The V gene's germline CDR1 is KGHDR and CDR2 SFDVKD. CDR3 DNA sequence: TGTGCCACCAGTGATTTGAAAGGGGGAAAGGCTTTCTTT. The encoded protein is CATSDLKGGKAFF.

V gene TRBV3-1 (or the pseudogene TRBV3-2) combines with J gene TRBJ2-3, with D unclear. V was cut by 1 base and J by 3 bases, with 14 bases left in between. Per germline, CDR1 LGHDT and CDR2 YNNKEL (reference sequence). CDR3 length: 16 residues. CDR3 sequence: CASSQAAVAGTDTQYF. The CDR3 nucleotides are TGTGCCAGCAGCCAAGCGGCGGTGGCTGGTACAGATACGCAGTATTTT.

The chain employs TRBV7-2 and TRBJ1-5, with a possible D match to TRBD1 (5 bases). The CDR3 is made up of 15 amino acids. The ends were cut back, 1 base at V and 5 bases at J, with 12 bases in the middle. The V gene's germline CDR1 is SGHTA and CDR2 FQGNSA. DNA of the CDR3: TGTGCCAGCAGCTTAGATGTAGGGGCGGATCAGCCCCAGCATTTT. As protein: CASSLDVGADQPQHF.

The V and J genes are TRBV27 and TRBJ1-6, with 9 bases identical to TRBD1. The germline gives CDR1 MNHEY, CDR2 SMNVEV (reference sequence). The CDR3 is made up of 17 amino acids. Trimming took 0 bases from V and 8 from J; bases not matched to a gene: 8. CDR3: CASSLSAPGQGYSPLHF. The CDR3 bases are TGTGCCAGCAGTTTATCAGCCCCGGGACAGGGTTATTCACCCCTCCACTTT.

The chain links TRBV27 to TRBJ2-3; no clear D. This CDR3 is built from 15 residues. Trimming removed 0 bases at V and 0 bases at J, with 7 bases between. CDR1 is MNHEY, CDR2 SMNVEV, per germline (reference sequence). This CDR3 is CASSLSRLSTDTQYF. The CDR3 DNA sequence: TGTGCCAGCAGTTTATCCCGTCTTAGCACAGATACGCAGTATTTT.

J is TRBJ1-6 and V is TRBV3-1 (or the pseudogene TRBV3-2), with D possibly TRBD1 on 5 matching bases. The CDR3 extends over 11 amino acids. CDR1 is LGHDT, CDR2 YNNKEL, per germline (reference sequence). V was trimmed by 6 bases and J by 17 bases, leaving 14 bases between them. CDR3 DNA sequence: TGTGCCAGCAGACAGGCTTTAGAGTTCCACTTT. It specifies CASRQALEFHF.

The chain combines TRBV9 with TRBJ1-2; D is undetermined. V was cut by 0 bases and J by 8 bases, with 17 bases left in between. The germline CDR1 and CDR2 sequences are SGDLS and YYNGEE. This CDR3 comprises 15 residues. CDR3: CASSVGAPGLVGYTF. In DNA form, the CDR3 reads TGTGCCAGCAGCGTAGGGGCGCCTGGTCTTGTAGGCTACACCTTC.

In nucleotides, the CDR3 is TGTGCCACCAGTGATTCGGGGGGCGCGGATCAGCCCCAGCATTTT. This codes for CATSDSGGADQPQHF. The V gene is TRBV24-1, the J gene TRBJ1-5; tentatively, D is TRBD1 (6 bases). This CDR3 is 15 amino acids long. V was clipped by 2 bases and J by 5 bases, with 12 bases between them. Germline V gene sequence: CDR1 KGHDR, CDR2 SFDVKD.

This clone has more than one count but fewer than ten. J is TRBJ2-7 and V is TRBV10-2; possible D gene TRBD2, 6 bases. The V and J ends lost 3 bases and 5 bases respectively, with 11 bases between them. Germline CDR1 reads WSHSY; CDR2 reads SAAADI. This CDR3 is built from 13 residues. The CDR3 sequence is CASSDAGNDEQYF. The CDR3 bases are TGCGCCAGCAGTGACGCGGGGAACGACGAGCAGTACTTC.

The chain has TRBV10-3 and TRBJ2-2; D is undetermined. Germline CDR1 reads ENHRY; CDR2 reads SYGVKD. The CDR3 runs 14 residues. The V end was cut by 2 bases, the J end by 4 bases, with 8 bases between. The CDR3 region has the DNA TGTGCCATCAGTGAGCTTACGGGCACCGGGGAGCTGTTTTTT. Translating it yields CAISELTGTGELFF.

This clone was detected only once. V gene TRBV19 combines with J gene TRBJ2-7; D call uncertain. The germline V gene has CDR1 LNHDA and CDR2 SQIVND (reference sequence). V was shortened by 10 bases and J by 4 bases, with 11 bases between the two germline ends. CDR3 length: 11 residues. Written as DNA, the CDR3 is TGTGCCACCCGGGTTCGGTACGAGCAGTACTTC. Its translation is CATRVRYEQYF. Full variable domain (remainder filled in from reference TRBV19 and TRBJ2-7): DGGITQSPKYLFRKEGQNVTLSCEQNLNHDAMYWYRQDPGQGLRLIYYSQIVNDFQKGDIAEGYSVSREKKESFPLTVTSAQKNPTAFYLCATRVRYEQYFGPGTRLTVT.

DNA of the CDR3: TGTGCCAGCTCGTCGGGACAGGCCTCCAGTGAACCCCAGCATTTT. This codes for CASSSGQASSEPQHF. The genes are TRBV18 and TRBJ1-5; the match to TRBD1 covers 8 bases. The CDR3 length is 15 residues. CDR1 is KGHSH, CDR2 LQKENI, per germline. V lost 6 bases, J lost 10 bases, and 14 bases stayed unmatched.

V usage is TRBV11-2 and J usage is TRBJ2-7; 11 nucleotides agree with TRBD1. J lost 4 bases, V lost 1 base, and 6 bases had no gene match. CDR1 is SGHAT and CDR2 is FQNNGV in the germline V gene. This CDR3 contains 16 residues. The CDR3 is CASSLAAGQGVYEQYF. The CDR3 nucleotides read TGTGCCAGCAGCTTAGCCGCGGGACAGGGGGTATACGAGCAGTACTTC. The full variable domain, its missing parts supplied by reference TRBV11-2 and TRBJ2-7, is EAGVAQSPRYKIIEKRQSVAFWCNPISGHATLYWYQQILGQGPKLLIQFQNNGVVDDSQLPKDRFSAERLKGVDSTLKIQPAKLEDSAVYLCASSLAAGQGVYEQYFGPGTRLTVT.